These 28 T cell receptor beta chains originate from one sample sequenced in a study of blood T cell repertoires in COVID-19. TCRdb's copy holds only in-frame clones and misses some; the assay was immunoSEQ multiplex PCR. The table records fewer than 110,000 clones, about 90% of them present only once. The sample was peripheral blood. These receptors were collected from a man aged 45-65 years with acute or convalescent COVID-19.

This clone came up once. V usage is TRBV5-6 and J usage is TRBJ1-4; no firm D call. V was shortened by 0 bases and J by 7 bases, with 13 bases between the two germline ends. The CDR3 covers 15 residues. Germline V gives CDR1 SGHDT, CDR2 YYEEEE. The CDR3 sequence: CASSLGPLLGEKLFF. DNA of the CDR3: TGTGCCAGCAGCTTGGGACCTCTACTAGGTGAAAAACTGTTTTTT.

The CDR3 loop is CASIGQAGYGYTF. CDR3 coding DNA: TGTGCCAGCATAGGACAGGCGGGCTATGGCTACACCTTC. This chain connects TRBV3-1 (or the pseudogene TRBV3-2) to TRBJ1-2, with 7 nucleotides matching TRBD1. This CDR3 comprises 13 residues. CDR1 LGHDT and CDR2 YNNKEL come from the germline V gene (reference sequence). Trimming cost V 7 bases and J 4 bases; bases outside gene matches: 6.

This chain joins TRBV7-6 and TRBJ2-5; the match to TRBD1 covers 7 bases. Trimming took 3 bases from V and 5 from J; bases not matched to a gene: 9. CDR3 length: 15 residues. Germline CDR1 SGHVS, CDR2 FNYEAQ. CDR3 sequence (DNA): TGTGCCAGCAGCTTCGGAACAGGGGTTGTGGAGACCCAGTACTTC. It encodes CASSFGTGVVETQYF.

The J gene is TRBJ1-1, the V gene TRBV19, with 7 bases matching TRBD1. The CDR3 has 13 amino acids. Germline assignment: CDR1 LNHDA and CDR2 SQIVND (reference sequence). V was clipped by 5 bases and J by 6 bases; unmatched bases: 6. CDR3: CASSSVRGAEAFF. The CDR3, as DNA: TGTGCCAGTAGTTCAGTCAGGGGGGCTGAAGCTTTCTTT.

CDR3: CASSRLSRGNSNTEAFF. In nucleotides, the CDR3 is TGTGCCAGCAGCCGACTTAGTAGAGGGAACTCGAACACTGAAGCTTTCTTT. V and J are TRBV5-6 and TRBJ1-1; unclear D gene. V was trimmed by 4 bases and J by 1 base, leaving 20 bases between them. Germline-derived CDR1 and CDR2 are SGHDT and YYEEEE. This CDR3 region has 17 residues.

The chain links TRBV5-1 to TRBJ1-2; TRBD1 is a possible D gene (6 bases). CDR3 size: 13 residues. V was pared by 2 bases and J by 6 bases, with 11 bases between. The germline V gene encodes CDR1 SGHRS and CDR2 YFSETQ. CDR3 protein: CASSLRDNDGYTF. CDR3 DNA sequence: TGCGCCAGCAGCTTACGGGACAACGATGGCTACACCTTC.

This chain links TRBV27 with TRBJ1-6; D might be TRBD1 (5 bases). V lost 6 bases and J 10 bases, leaving 13 bases between the germline ends. Germline assignment: CDR1 MNHEY and CDR2 SMNVEV (reference sequence). The CDR3 extends over 13 amino acids. In DNA form, the CDR3 reads TGTGCCAGCAGGGACAACACTCTATCACCCCTCCACTTT. This gives the protein CASRDNTLSPLHF.

The rearrangement joins TRBV4-2 to TRBJ1-4; D remains ambiguous. The CDR3 sequence is 17 residues long. Trimming removed 4 bases at V and 0 bases at J, with 15 bases between. Germline V lookup: CDR1 LGHNA, CDR2 YNFKEQ. CDR3 region: CASSLTSGVATNEKLFF. In DNA, the CDR3 is TGTGCCAGCAGCCTTACCTCTGGAGTTGCAACTAATGAAAAACTGTTTTTT.

The rearrangement uses TRBV28 and TRBJ1-5; 8 positions match TRBD1. CDR1 is MDHEN, CDR2 SYDVKM, per germline. The CDR3 has 15 residues. Unmatched junction bases numbered 8, after V lost 6 bases and J lost 4 bases. The CDR3 region has the DNA TGTGCCAGCAGGGGGGACAGGTCTCCTAATCAGCCCCAGCATTTT. It yields the protein CASRGDRSPNQPQHF.

The chain joins TRBV4-3 to TRBJ1-6; D is possibly TRBD1 (5 bases). Trimming took off 4 bases at V and 6 bases at J, with 16 bases between the two ends. CDR1 and CDR2 (germline): LGHNA, YSLEER. The CDR3 runs to 16 residues. CDR3 coding DNA: TGCGCCAGCAGCCCAAACCCCGCGCAGGGTAATTCACCCCTCCACTTT. Its translation: CASSPNPAQGNSPLHF.

The chain employs TRBV2 and TRBJ1-2; a possible D gene is TRBD1 (5 bases). The CDR3 contains 15 residues. Trimming shortened V by 1 base and J by 5 bases, and 14 bases separated the two germline ends. Looked up from germline, CDR1 is SNHLY and CDR2 is FYNNEI. The DNA of the CDR3 is TGTGCCAGCAGTGAAGTGGTCAGGGTTGTGTATGGCTACACCTTC. It yields the protein CASSEVVRVVYGYTF.

This clone occurred once. The rearrangement uses TRBV20-1 and TRBJ2-3; 9 bases fit TRBD2. This CDR3 region has 14 residues. Losses at the gene ends were 6 bases for V and 0 bases for J; bases not matched to a gene: 4. Per the germline V gene, CDR1 is DFQATT and CDR2 is SNEGSKA (reference sequence). CDR3 coding DNA: TGCAGTGCGAGTCTAGCGGGGAGCACAGATACGCAGTATTTT. This codes for CSASLAGSTDTQYF.

V usage is TRBV7-3 and J usage is TRBJ2-7, with TRBD2 matching 9 bases. V shed 5 bases and J 4 bases; nucleotides not matched to a gene: 9. This CDR3 has 15 residues. Germline V lookup: CDR1 SGHTA, CDR2 FQGTGA. The DNA for the CDR3 is TGTGCCAGCAGCCAGGAGCTAGCGGGGAGGTACGAGCAGTACTTC. Translation gives CASSQELAGRYEQYF. Filled out from reference TRBV7-3 and TRBJ2-7, the complete variable domain reads GAGVSQTPSNKVTEKGKYVELRCDPISGHTALYWYRQSLGQGPEFLIYFQGTGAADDSGLPNDRFFAVRPEGSVSTLKIQRTERGDSAVYLCASSQELAGRYEQYFGPGTRLTVT.

The V call is TRBV2, the J call TRBJ2-1; 10 bases are shared with TRBD2. CDR3 length: 15 amino acids. Germline loops: CDR1 SNHLY, CDR2 FYNNEI. V shed 10 bases, J shed 5 bases, and the junction held 11 bases outside the gene matches. DNA for the CDR3: TGTGCCACCAAGGCAGGAGGACTAGCGGACAATGAGCAGTTCTTC. Translation gives CATKAGGLADNEQFF.

The genes are TRBV6-5 and TRBJ1-1; D is perhaps TRBD1 (6 bases). Trimming took off 4 bases at V and 2 bases at J, with 14 bases between the two ends. The CDR3 sequence is 15 residues long. Germline CDR1 and CDR2: MNHEY and SVGAGI. The CDR3 DNA follows: TGTGCCAGCAGTTCCATACAGGGTTTCAACACTGAAGCTTTCTTT. Translation: CASSSIQGFNTEAFF.

The chain uses TRBV28 and TRBJ2-1, with unresolved D. The length of the CDR3 is 15 residues. V was pared by 6 bases and J by 6 bases, with 18 bases between. Germline V gene lookup returns CDR1 MDHEN and CDR2 SYDVKM. The CDR3 reads CASSRRSNAPNEQFF. Written as DNA, the CDR3 is TGTGCCAGCAGCCGAAGATCTAACGCCCCCAATGAGCAGTTCTTC.

This chain joins TRBV2 and TRBJ1-4, with 7 bases that match TRBD1. The V and J ends lost 10 bases and 10 bases, in that order; junction bases with no gene match: 6. There are 11 residues in the CDR3. Germline V gene sequence: CDR1 SNHLY, CDR2 FYNNEI. The CDR3 nucleotides are TGTGCCACCCGGGACAGCCCAAAACTGTTTTTT. It translates to CATRDSPKLFF.

The chain employs TRBV18 and TRBJ2-7; 8 positions match TRBD1. This CDR3 is built from 15 residues. Germline lookup yields CDR1 KGHSH and CDR2 LQKENI. J gave up 1 base and V 1 base, and 3 bases lay outside the gene matches. Here the CDR3 reads CASSPLGQGSYEQYF. Here the CDR3 DNA reads TGTGCCAGCTCACCACTCGGACAGGGTTCCTACGAGCAGTACTTC.

The V and J genes are TRBV6-5 and TRBJ1-5; 9 nucleotides align to TRBD1. CDR1 and CDR2 (germline): MNHEY, SVGAGI. The ends lost 7 bases at V and 4 bases at J; junction bases unmatched: 8. There are 15 residues in the CDR3. Here the CDR3 DNA reads TGTGCCAGCAAGAAACAGGGGGCAAGAAATCAGCCCCAGCATTTT. Protein product: CASKKQGARNQPQHF.

This chain uses TRBV2 with TRBJ2-7, with 8 bases fitting TRBD2. Germline V gene sequence: CDR1 SNHLY, CDR2 FYNNEI. This CDR3 is built from 13 residues. After removal of 6 bases from V and 2 bases from J, the junction contained 3 bases not matched to a gene. CDR3 coding DNA: TGTGCCAGCAGGTACGGGGGGGCCTACGAGCAGTACTTC. Protein sequence: CASRYGGAYEQYF.

The gene calls are TRBV18 and TRBJ1-4, with a weak D call TRBD1 (5 bases). The CDR3 covers 15 residues. The germline V gene has CDR1 KGHSH and CDR2 LQKENI. The V gene lost 6 bases and the J gene lost 3 bases, with 14 bases spanning the gap. The CDR3 region is CASSPSGRANEKLFF. CDR3 DNA: TGTGCCAGCTCGCCCTCAGGGAGGGCTAATGAAAAACTGTTTTTT.

V and J are TRBV6-2 or TRBV6-3 and TRBJ1-2, with D uncertain. The CDR3 totals 14 residues. V was clipped by 6 bases and J by 6 bases, with 17 bases between them. Germline loops: CDR1 MNHEY, CDR2 SVGEGT. The CDR3 DNA is TGTGCCAGCAGCTCCCGGGGAGCGATTGATGGCTACACCTTC. Protein sequence: CASSSRGAIDGYTF.

This sequence joins TRBV15 and TRBJ2-7, with 11 nucleotides matching TRBD1. Germline-derived CDR1 and CDR2 are LNHNV and YYDKDF (reference sequence). The junction had 7 bases not matched to a gene; V was cut back by 1 base and J by 5 bases. The length of the CDR3 is 16 residues. DNA of the CDR3: TGTGCCACCAGCAGAGTCCCGGGACAGGGGGTGGACGAGCAGTACTTC. As protein: CATSRVPGQGVDEQYF. The full variable domain, rest sourced from reference TRBV15 and TRBJ2-7, is DAMVIQNPRYQVTQFGKPVTLSCSQTLNHNVMYWYQQKSSQAPKLLFHYYDKDFNNEADTPDNFQSRRPNTSFCFLDIRSPGLGDTAMYLCATSRVPGQGVDEQYFGPGTRLTVT.

This rearrangement joins TRBV6-2 or TRBV6-3 to TRBJ2-3, with 7 bases identical to TRBD1. Per germline, CDR1 MNHEY and CDR2 SVGEGT. With 5 bases clipped from V and 3 bases from J, the junction kept 8 bases outside the gene matches. The CDR3 is 15 residues long. The CDR3 is CASSTTGLKTDTQYF. For the CDR3, the DNA is TGTGCCAGCAGTACGACAGGGTTAAAAACAGATACGCAGTATTTT.

This clone has more than one count but fewer than ten. This chain links TRBV9 with TRBJ2-7; TRBD1 matches 7 bases. The CDR3 runs to 14 residues. V trimming: 3 bases; J trimming: 0 bases; junction bases outside the gene matches: 3. The germline CDR1 and CDR2 sequences are SGDLS and YYNGEE. CDR3 sequence reads: CASSEGAVSYEQYF. For the CDR3, the DNA is TGTGCCAGCAGCGAGGGGGCCGTCTCCTACGAGCAGTACTTC.

The table lists this clone with a few counts. The J gene is TRBJ1-5, the V gene TRBV20-1, with D perhaps TRBD1 (6 bases). The CDR3 length is 17 residues. Germline V gene lookup returns CDR1 DFQATT and CDR2 SNEGSKA (reference sequence). V lost 3 bases and J lost 0, with 18 bases in between. CDR3 in amino acids: CSASAAGARHSNQPQHF. The CDR3 DNA follows: TGCAGTGCTAGTGCGGCAGGGGCCCGTCATAGCAATCAGCCCCAGCATTTT.

The chain links TRBV6-5 to TRBJ2-5; possibly TRBD2 for D (6 bases). CDR1 is MNHEY, CDR2 SVGAGI, per germline. V dropped 2 bases and J dropped 2 bases, with 9 bases sitting between them. The CDR3 is 14 amino acids. DNA of the CDR3: TGTGCCAGCAGTTACGTCGGGAGTCAAGAGACCCAGTACTTC. It encodes CASSYVGSQETQYF.

This clone was counted a few times. V is TRBV19 and J is TRBJ1-2; possible D gene TRBD1, 5 bases. V lost 6 bases to trimming and J lost 3 bases, with 8 bases between them. Germline values: CDR1 LNHDA, CDR2 SQIVND (reference sequence). This CDR3 spans 12 amino acids. The CDR3 sequence: CASRPGDYGYTF. CDR3 bases: TGTGCCAGTAGACCGGGGGACTATGGCTACACCTTC.